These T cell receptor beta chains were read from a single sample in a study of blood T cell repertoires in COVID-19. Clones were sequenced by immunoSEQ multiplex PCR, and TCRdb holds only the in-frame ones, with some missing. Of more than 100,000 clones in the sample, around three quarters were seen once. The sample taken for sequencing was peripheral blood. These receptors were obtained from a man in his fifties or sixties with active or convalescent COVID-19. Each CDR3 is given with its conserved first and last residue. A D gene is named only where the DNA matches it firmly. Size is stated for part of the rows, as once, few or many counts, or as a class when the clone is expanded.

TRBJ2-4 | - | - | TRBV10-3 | TGTGCCATCAGTGATGGAGGTTTCAAAAACATTCAGTACTTC | CAISDGGFKNIQYF
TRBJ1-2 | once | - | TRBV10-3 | TGTGCCATCAGTGAGTCGCCCCGGGGGTCTGGCTATGGCTACACCTTC | CAISESPRGSGYGYTF
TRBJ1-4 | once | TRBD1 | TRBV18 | TGTGCCAGCTCACCGGACAGGAATGAAAAACTGTTTTTT | CASSPDRNEKLFF
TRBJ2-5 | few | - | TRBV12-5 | TGTGCTAGTGGTTTGGAGCCCCAAGAGACCCAGTACTTC | CASGLEPQETQYF
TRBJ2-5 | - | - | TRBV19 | TGTGCCAGTAGTATAGGGTCGGGGAGCGGAGAGACCCAGTACTTC | CASSIGSGSGETQYF
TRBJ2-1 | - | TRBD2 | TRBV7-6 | TGTGCCAGCAGCCCAAGGTTAGCGGGAGTCTACAATGAGCAGTTCTTC | CASSPRLAGVYNEQFF
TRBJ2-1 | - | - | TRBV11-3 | TGTGCCAGCAGCTTAATGGCAAAGATCAATGAGCAGTTCTTC | CASSLMAKINEQFF
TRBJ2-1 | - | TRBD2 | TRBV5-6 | TGTGCCAGCAGCTCCGGGACTAGCGGGAGGTACAATGAGCAGTTCTTC | CASSSGTSGRYNEQFF
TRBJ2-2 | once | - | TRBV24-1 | TGTGCCACCAGCAGGGCGAACACCGGGGAGCTGTTTTTT | CATSRANTGELFF
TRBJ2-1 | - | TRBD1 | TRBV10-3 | TGTGCCATCGGAGGCGGACAGGACAGCTCCTACAATGAGCAGTTCTTC | CAIGGGQDSSYNEQFF
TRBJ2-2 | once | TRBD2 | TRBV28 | TGTGCCAGCAGTCAGCGGGGGGGAAGGAGCACCGGGGAGCTGTTTTTT | CASSQRGGRSTGELFF
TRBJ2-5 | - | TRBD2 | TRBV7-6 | TGTGCCAGCAGCTTAGGAGCGGGGGAGACCCAGTACTTC | CASSLGAGETQYF
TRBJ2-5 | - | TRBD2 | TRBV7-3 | TGTGCCAGCAGCAGAGGGGGACTAGACGAAGAGACCCAGTACTTC | CASSRGGLDEETQYF
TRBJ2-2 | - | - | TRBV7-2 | TGTGCCAGCAGCGCCTACCCCCCCGGGGAGCTGTTTTTT | CASSAYPPGELFF
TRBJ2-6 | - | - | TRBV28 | TGTGCCAGCAGTTCCGCGGTCTCTGGGGCCAACGTCCTGACTTTC | CASSSAVSGANVLTF
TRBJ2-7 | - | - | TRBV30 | TGTGCCTGGAGGCCCCGGACAGAACCCTACGAGCAGTACTTC | CAWRPRTEPYEQYF
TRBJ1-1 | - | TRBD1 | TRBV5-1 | TGCGCCAGCAGCTTGGCCGGGACAGGGAGGTCTGAAGCTTTCTTT | CASSLAGTGRSEAFF
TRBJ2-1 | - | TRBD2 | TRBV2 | TGTGCCAGCAGTGAGGCGGGAGCGGGATACAATGAGCAGTTCTTC | CASSEAGAGYNEQFF
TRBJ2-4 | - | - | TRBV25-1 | TGTGCCAGCAGTGAGGGGGGACGGTTCAGAGCCAAAAACATTCAGTACTTC | CASSEGGRFRAKNIQYF
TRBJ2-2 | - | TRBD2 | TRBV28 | TGTGCCAGCAGCCTAGGACTAGCGGGGTCGCCTGGTTTCGCCACCGGGGAGCTGTTTTTT | CASSLGLAGSPGFATGELFF
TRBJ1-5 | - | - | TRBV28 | TGTGCCGCGGTGACAGGCCGCAATCAGCCCCAGCATTTT | CAAVTGRNQPQHF
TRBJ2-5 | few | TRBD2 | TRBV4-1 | TGCGCCAGCAGCCAGGTTGTAGCGGGAGCTCCCCCCAGGGAGACCCAGTACTTC | CASSQVVAGAPPRETQYF
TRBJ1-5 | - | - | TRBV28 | TGTGCCAGCAGCTTCTTTGGCAATCAGCCCCAGCATTTT | CASSFFGNQPQHF
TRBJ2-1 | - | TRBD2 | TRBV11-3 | TGTGCCAGCAGCAGCGGCGGGGGTGAGCAGTTCTTC | CASSSGGGEQFF
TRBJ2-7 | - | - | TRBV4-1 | TGCGCCAGCAGCCGCGGTATAGCGGTCCCTACCTACGAGCAGTACTTC | CASSRGIAVPTYEQYF
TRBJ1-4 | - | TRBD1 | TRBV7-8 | TGTGCCAGCAGCTGGGGACAGTCAACTAATGAAAAACTGTTTTTT | CASSWGQSTNEKLFF
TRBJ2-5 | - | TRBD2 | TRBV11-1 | TGTGCCAGCAGCTGGACTAGCGGGAGTAGTGAGACCCAGTACTTC | CASSWTSGSSETQYF
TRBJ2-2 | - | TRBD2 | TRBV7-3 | TGTGCCAGCAGCTTAAGGGGCGGGAGAGACACCGGGGAGCTGTTTTTT | CASSLRGGRDTGELFF
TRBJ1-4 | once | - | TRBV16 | TGTGCCAGCAGCCAATTTAGGGGAGCGGGTGAAAAACTGTTTTTT | CASSQFRGAGEKLFF
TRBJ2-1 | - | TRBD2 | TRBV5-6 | TGTGCCAGCAGCTTGCGGGCGGGAGTAATCTACAATGAGCAGTTCTTC | CASSLRAGVIYNEQFF
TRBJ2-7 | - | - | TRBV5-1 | TGCGCCAGCAGCCTCACGGGGTTCACCTACGAGCAGTACTTC | CASSLTGFTYEQYF
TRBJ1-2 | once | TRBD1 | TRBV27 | TGTGCCAGCAGTTCCATAGACCAAGACAGGGAAGGGGGCTACACCTTC | CASSSIDQDREGGYTF
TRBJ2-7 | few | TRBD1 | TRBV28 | TGTGCCAGCAGCCTAACAGGGGTCTCCTACGAGCAGTACTTC | CASSLTGVSYEQYF
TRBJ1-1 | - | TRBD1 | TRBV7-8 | TGTGCCAGCAGCTTAGGAGACAGGGGAAGACACATGAACACTGAAGCTTTCTTT | CASSLGDRGRHMNTEAFF
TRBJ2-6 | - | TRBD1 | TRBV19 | TGTGCCAGTAGTATAGGGCGAAGGACAGGGGGCTCTGGGGCCAACGTCCTGACTTTC | CASSIGRRTGGSGANVLTF
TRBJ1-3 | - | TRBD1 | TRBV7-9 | TGTGCCAGCAGCTTATGGGACAGGCCACCCGAGGCCATATATTTT | CASSLWDRPPEAIYF
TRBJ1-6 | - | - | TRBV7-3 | TGTGCCAGCGGGCAGGGGTATAATTCACCCCTCCACTTT | CASGQGYNSPLHF
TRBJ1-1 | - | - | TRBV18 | TGTGCCAGCTCCCCTACGGCGGGGAACACTGAAGCTTTCTTT | CASSPTAGNTEAFF
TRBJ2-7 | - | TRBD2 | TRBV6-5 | TGTGCCAGCAGTCTAGCGGGAGGGCCCTACGAGCAGTACTTC | CASSLAGGPYEQYF
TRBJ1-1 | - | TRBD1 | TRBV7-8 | TGTGCCAGCAGCACGCGGACAGGGATGATGAGCACTGAAGCTTTCTTT | CASSTRTGMMSTEAFF
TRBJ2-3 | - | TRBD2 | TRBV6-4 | TGTGCCAGCAGTGACTCGAAACTAGCGGATTTCACAGATACGCAGTATTTT | CASSDSKLADFTDTQYF
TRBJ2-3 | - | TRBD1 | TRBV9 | TGTGCCAGCAGCGCGGGACAGGGGGCAGATACGCAGTATTTT | CASSAGQGADTQYF
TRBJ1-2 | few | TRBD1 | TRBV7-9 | TGTGCCAGCAGCTTGGGACAGTCGTATGGCTACACCTTC | CASSLGQSYGYTF
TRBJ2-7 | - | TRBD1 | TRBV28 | TGTGCCAGCAGTTTAATACAGGGGGGTTACGAGCAGTACTTC | CASSLIQGGYEQYF
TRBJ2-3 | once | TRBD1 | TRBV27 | TGTGCCAGCAGAACGACAGGGGAGACAGATACGCAGTATTTT | CASRTTGETDTQYF
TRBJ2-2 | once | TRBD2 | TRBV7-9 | TGTGCCAGCAGTTTTAACCTCCCGGGACTAGCCACCGGGGAGCTGTTTTTT | CASSFNLPGLATGELFF